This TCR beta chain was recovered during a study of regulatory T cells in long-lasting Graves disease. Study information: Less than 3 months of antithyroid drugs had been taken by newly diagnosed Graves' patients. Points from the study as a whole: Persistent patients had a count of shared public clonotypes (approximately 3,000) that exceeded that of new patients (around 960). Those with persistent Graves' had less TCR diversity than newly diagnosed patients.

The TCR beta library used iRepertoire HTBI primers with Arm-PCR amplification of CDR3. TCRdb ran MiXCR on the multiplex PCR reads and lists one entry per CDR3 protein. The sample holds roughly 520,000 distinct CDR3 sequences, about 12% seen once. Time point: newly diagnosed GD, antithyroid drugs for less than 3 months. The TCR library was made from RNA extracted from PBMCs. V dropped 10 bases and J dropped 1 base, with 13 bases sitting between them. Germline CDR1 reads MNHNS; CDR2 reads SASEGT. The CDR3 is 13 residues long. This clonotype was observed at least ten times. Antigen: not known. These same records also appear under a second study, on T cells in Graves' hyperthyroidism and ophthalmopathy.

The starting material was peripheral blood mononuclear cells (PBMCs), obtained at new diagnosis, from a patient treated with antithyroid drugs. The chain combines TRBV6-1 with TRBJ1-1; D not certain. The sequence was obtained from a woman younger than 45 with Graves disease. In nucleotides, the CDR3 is TGTGCCACCAGACCTATGGGGAACACTGAAGCTTTCTTT. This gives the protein CATRPMGNTEAFF.